These T cell receptor beta chains were read from a single sample in a study of shared clonotypes between healthy human individuals. Sequenced by immunoSEQ multiplex PCR; TCRdb stores in-frame clones only, minus some. The sample has about 1.5 million clones, around 97% seen once; the top ten hold over 1%. Sequencing used naive CD4+ T cells sorted from blood. All receptors derive from a man aged 25-45 years in good health. Each CDR3 is given with its conserved first and last residue. D genes are given only for firm matches. The size field is filled for only some rows; it gives once, few, many or a size class.

>TRBJ2-3|NA|TRBV7-7|NA
TGTGCCAGCAGCTTAGTCGGGACAGATACGCAGTATTTT
CASSLVGTDTQYF
>TRBJ1-1|NA|TRBV29-1|NA
TGCAGCGCCGTACAGGTGAACACTGAAGCTTTCTTT
CSAVQVNTEAFF
>TRBJ2-7|NA|TRBV9|TRBD2
TGTGCCAGCAGCCAGGGACTAGGTCCCTACGAGCAGTACTTC
CASSQGLGPYEQYF
>TRBJ2-1|NA|TRBV18|TRBD2
TGTGCCAGCTCACCAGAGGGACTAGCGGGATGGGCTTCCTACAATGAGCAGTTCTTC
CASSPEGLAGWASYNEQFF
>TRBJ1-5|NA|TRBV5-6|NA
TGTGCCAGCAGCTTATGGTATAGCAATCAGCCCCAGCATTTT
CASSLWYSNQPQHF
>TRBJ2-7|NA|TRBV19|TRBD1
TGTGCCAGTAGTATTCCTCGGACAGGTTCCTACGAGCAGTACTTC
CASSIPRTGSYEQYF
>TRBJ2-5|NA|TRBV10-2|NA
TGCGCCAGCAGTGGTGGAGAGACCCAGTACTTC
CASSGGETQYF
>TRBJ1-1|NA|TRBV5-5|NA
TGTGCCAGCAGCCAAGCCCCGACAGGAAACACTGAAGCTTTCTTT
CASSQAPTGNTEAFF
>TRBJ2-2|once|TRBV29-1|NA
TGCAGCGTTGAGAGGATGCCCTTTTGGAACACCGGGGAGCTGTTTTTT
CSVERMPFWNTGELFF
>TRBJ2-1|once|TRBV7-3|NA
TGTGCCAGCAGCTTACTATCCTCCGTAGGCCGGCAGTTCTTC
CASSLLSSVGRQFF
>TRBJ1-1|once|TRBV28|TRBD1
TGTGCCAGCAGTTCTCGGACAGGGGGCGCGATAGGAGCTTTCTTT
CASSSRTGGAIGAFF
>TRBJ2-7|NA|TRBV6-1|TRBD1
TGTGCCAGCAGTGCGGCGACAGGGCTCCCGTACGAGCAGTACTTC
CASSAATGLPYEQYF
>TRBJ2-1|NA|TRBV15|NA
TGTGCCACCAGCAGAGAGGGGCAGGAACAGTTCTTC
CATSREGQEQFF